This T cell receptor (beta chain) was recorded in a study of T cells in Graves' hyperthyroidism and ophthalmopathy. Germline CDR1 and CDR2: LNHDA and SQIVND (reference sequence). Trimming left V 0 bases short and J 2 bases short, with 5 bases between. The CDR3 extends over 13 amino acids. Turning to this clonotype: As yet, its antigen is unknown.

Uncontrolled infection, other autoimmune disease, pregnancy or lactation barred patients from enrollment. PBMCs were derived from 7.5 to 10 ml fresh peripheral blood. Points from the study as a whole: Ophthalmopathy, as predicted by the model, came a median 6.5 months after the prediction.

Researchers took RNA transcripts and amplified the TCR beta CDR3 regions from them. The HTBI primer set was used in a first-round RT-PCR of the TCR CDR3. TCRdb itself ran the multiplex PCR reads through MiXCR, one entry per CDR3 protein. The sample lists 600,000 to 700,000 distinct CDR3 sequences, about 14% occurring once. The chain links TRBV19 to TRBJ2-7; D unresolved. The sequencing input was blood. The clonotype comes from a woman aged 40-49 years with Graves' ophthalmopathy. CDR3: CASSIDRTYEQYF. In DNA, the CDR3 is TGTGCCAGTAGTATAGACAGGACCTACGAGCAGTACTTC. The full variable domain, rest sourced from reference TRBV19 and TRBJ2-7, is DGGITQSPKYLFRKEGQNVTLSCEQNLNHDAMYWYRQDPGQGLRLIYYSQIVNDFQKGDIAEGYSVSREKKESFPLTVTSAQKNPTAFYLCASSIDRTYEQYFGPGTRLTVT.